The clone carrying this T cell receptor beta chain was counted a few times. What it recognizes is unknown. Data came from immunoSEQ multiplex PCR; TCRdb stores just in-frame clones and leaves some out. Of 1,500 to 2,000 clones listed, 20% to 30% are singletons. This record comes from a study of T cells in localized non-small cell lung cancer. V was shortened by 2 bases and J by 4 bases, with 6 bases between the two germline ends. CDR3 size: 12 residues. The germline gives CDR1 SGDLS, CDR2 YYNGEE. General study results and limits: Heterogeneity within the tumor remains possible, as just one region underwent sequencing. There were a median 57 of the top 100 tumor clones appearing in adjacent lung. Longer overall survival accompanied higher blood T cell density. Uninvolved adjacent lung had more T cell clonality than any other tissue, topping tumor.

This receptor was taken from a woman aged 40 to 75 with stage II lung adenocarcinoma. The sequences come from lung tumor tissue, collected before any cancer treatment. This chain uses TRBV9 with TRBJ1-2; D is ambiguous. The CDR3 DNA reads as TGTGCCAGCAGCGTTACCTCCTATGGCTACACCTTC. The encoded protein is CASSVTSYGYTF. The full variable domain, rest sourced from reference TRBV9 and TRBJ1-2, is DSGVTQTPKHLITATGQRVTLRCSPRSGDLSVYWYQQSLDQGLQFLIQYYNGEERAKGNILERFSAQQFPDLHSELNLSSLELGDSALYFCASSVTSYGYTFGSGTRLTVV.